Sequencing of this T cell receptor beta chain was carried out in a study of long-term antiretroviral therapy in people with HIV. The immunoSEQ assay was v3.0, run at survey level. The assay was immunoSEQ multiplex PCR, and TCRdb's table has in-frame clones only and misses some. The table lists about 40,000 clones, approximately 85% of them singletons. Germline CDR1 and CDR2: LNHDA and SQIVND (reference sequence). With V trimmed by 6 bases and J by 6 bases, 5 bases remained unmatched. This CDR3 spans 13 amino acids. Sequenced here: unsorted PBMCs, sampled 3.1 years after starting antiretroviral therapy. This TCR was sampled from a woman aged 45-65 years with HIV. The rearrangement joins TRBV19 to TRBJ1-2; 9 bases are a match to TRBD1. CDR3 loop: CASSRTGDDGYTF. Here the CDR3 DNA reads TGTGCCAGTAGCCGGACAGGGGACGATGGCTACACCTTC. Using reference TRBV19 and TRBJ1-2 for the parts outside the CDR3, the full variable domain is DGGITQSPKYLFRKEGQNVTLSCEQNLNHDAMYWYRQDPGQGLRLIYYSQIVNDFQKGDIAEGYSVSREKKESFPLTVTSAQKNPTAFYLCASSRTGDDGYTFGSGTRLTVV.